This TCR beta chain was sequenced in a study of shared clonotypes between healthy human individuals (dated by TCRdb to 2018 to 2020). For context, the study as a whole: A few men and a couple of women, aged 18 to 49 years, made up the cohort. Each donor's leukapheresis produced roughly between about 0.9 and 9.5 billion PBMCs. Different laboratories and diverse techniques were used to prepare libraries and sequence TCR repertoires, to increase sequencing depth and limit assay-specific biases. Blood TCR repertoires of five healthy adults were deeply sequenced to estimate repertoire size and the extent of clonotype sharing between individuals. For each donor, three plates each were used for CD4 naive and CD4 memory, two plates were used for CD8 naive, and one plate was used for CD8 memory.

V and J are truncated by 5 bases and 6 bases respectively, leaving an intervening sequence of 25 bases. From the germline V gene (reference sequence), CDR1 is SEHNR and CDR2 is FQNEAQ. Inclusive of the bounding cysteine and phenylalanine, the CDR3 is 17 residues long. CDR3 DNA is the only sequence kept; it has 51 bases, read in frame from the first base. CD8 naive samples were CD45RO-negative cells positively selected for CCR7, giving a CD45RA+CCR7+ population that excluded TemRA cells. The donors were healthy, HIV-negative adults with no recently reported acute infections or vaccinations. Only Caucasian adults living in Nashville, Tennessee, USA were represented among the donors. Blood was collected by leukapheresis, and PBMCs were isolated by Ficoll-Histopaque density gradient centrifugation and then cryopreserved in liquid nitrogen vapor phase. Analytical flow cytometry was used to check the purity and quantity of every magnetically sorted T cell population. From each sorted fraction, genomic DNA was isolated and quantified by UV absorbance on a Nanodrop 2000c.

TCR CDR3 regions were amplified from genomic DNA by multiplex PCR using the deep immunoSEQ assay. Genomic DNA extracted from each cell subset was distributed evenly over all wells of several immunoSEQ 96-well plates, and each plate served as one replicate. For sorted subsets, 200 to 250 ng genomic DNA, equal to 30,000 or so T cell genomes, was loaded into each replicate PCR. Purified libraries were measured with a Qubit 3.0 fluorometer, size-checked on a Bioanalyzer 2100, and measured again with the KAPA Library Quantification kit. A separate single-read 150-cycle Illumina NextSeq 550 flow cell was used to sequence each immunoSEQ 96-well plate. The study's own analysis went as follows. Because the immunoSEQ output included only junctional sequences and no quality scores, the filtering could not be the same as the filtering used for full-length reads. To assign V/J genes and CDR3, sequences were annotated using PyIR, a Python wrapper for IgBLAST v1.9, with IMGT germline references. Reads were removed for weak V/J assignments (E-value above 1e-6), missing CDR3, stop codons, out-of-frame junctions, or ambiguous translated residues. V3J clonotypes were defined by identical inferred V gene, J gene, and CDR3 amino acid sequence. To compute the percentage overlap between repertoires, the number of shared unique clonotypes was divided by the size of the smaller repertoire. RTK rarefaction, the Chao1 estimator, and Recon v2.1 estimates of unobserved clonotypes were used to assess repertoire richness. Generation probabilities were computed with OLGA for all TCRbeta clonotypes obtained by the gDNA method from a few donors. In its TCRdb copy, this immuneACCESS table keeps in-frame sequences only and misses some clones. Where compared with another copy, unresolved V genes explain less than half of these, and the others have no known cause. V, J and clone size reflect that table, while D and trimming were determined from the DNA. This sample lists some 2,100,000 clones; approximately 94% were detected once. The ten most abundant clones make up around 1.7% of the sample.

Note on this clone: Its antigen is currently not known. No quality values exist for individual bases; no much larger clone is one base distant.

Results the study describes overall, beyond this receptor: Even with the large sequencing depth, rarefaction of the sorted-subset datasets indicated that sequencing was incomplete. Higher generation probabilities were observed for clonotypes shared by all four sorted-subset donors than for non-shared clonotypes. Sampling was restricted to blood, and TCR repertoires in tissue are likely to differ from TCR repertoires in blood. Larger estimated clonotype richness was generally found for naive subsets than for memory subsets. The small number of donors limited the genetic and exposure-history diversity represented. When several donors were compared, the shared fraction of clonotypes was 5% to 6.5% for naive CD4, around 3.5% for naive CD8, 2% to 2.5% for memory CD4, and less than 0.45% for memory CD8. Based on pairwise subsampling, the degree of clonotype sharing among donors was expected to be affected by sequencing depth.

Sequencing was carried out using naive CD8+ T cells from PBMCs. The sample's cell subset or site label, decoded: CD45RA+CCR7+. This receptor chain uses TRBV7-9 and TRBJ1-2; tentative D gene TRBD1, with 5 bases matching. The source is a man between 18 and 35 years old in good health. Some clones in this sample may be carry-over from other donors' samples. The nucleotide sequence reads TGTGCCAGCAGCCATAATCGGGGGGTCGGAGAGCTTCATGGCTACACCTTC. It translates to CASSHNRGVGELHGYTF. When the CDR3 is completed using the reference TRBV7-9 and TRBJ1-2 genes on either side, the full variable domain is DTGVSQNPRHKITKRGQNVTFRCDPISEHNRLYWYRQTLGQGPEFLTYFQNEAQLEKSRLLSDRFSAERPKGSFSTLEIQRTEQGDSAMYLCASSHNRGVGELHGYTFGSGTRLTVV.